The 21 T cell receptor beta chains presented below share a single source sample, sequenced in a study of blood T cell repertoires in COVID-19. Using immunoSEQ multiplex PCR, the repertoire was profiled, and TCRdb retains in-frame clones only, with some absent. The sample includes 330,000 or so clones, approximately 84% of them seen just once. Sequences were obtained from PBMCs or T cells enriched from blood (not recorded which). The receptors come from a woman in her twenties or thirties who had recovered from COVID-19.

The chain joins TRBV24-1 to TRBJ2-3; 8 bases line up with TRBD1. The CDR3 loop spans 14 amino acids. V shed 7 bases, J shed 0 bases, and the junction held 2 bases outside the gene matches. Germline V gives CDR1 KGHDR, CDR2 SFDVKD. The CDR3, as DNA: TGTGCCACCAGCAGGGGGCACAGCACAGATACGCAGTATTTT. The encoded protein is CATSRGHSTDTQYF.

The chain employs TRBV19 and TRBJ2-7, with 15 bases identical to TRBD2. Germline V lookup: CDR1 LNHDA, CDR2 SQIVND (reference sequence). This CDR3 has 16 residues. V lost 4 bases and J lost 6; bases outside the gene matches: 7. The CDR3 nucleotides read TGTGCCAGTAGTAGGGGACTAGCGGGAGGCGTGGGCGAGCAGTACTTC. Protein product: CASSRGLAGGVGEQYF.

The chain has TRBV27 and TRBJ2-5, with D tentatively TRBD1 (5 bases). Looked up from germline, CDR1 is MNHEY and CDR2 is SMNVEV (reference sequence). The V end lost 5 bases, the J end lost 5 bases, and 18 bases lay between the germline ends. The CDR3 runs to 15 residues. CDR3 region: CASSPSQGPGETQYF. In nucleotides, the CDR3 is TGTGCCAGCAGTCCGAGCCAGGGTCCCGGGGAGACCCAGTACTTC.

The chain has TRBV29-1 and TRBJ2-2; D may be TRBD1 (5 bases). CDR3 size: 15 residues. Deletions cut 6 bases from V and 7 bases from J, with 21 bases between. In germline, CDR1 is SQVTM, CDR2 ANQGSEA. CDR3 loop: CSVHEAAGWGGELFF. The CDR3 bases are TGCAGCGTCCATGAGGCGGCAGGGTGGGGCGGGGAGCTGTTTTTT.

CDR3 DNA sequence: TGTGCCAGCAGGATTACTAGCGGGAGTGCCGGGGAGCTGTTTTTT. The encoded protein is CASRITSGSAGELFF. The rearrangement uses TRBV27 and TRBJ2-2; the match to TRBD2 covers 11 bases. This CDR3 has 15 residues. With V trimmed by 6 bases and J by 6 bases, 6 bases remained unmatched. Germline V gene sequence: CDR1 MNHEY, CDR2 SMNVEV (reference sequence).

The chain couples TRBV19 to TRBJ1-1; 7 bases agree with TRBD1. This CDR3 region has 18 residues. Trimming cost V 5 bases and J 0 bases; bases outside gene matches: 15. Germline V lookup: CDR1 LNHDA, CDR2 SQIVND (reference sequence). The CDR3 here is CASSLEGAGATMNTEAFF. CDR3 nucleotides: TGTGCCAGTAGTTTGGAGGGGGCCGGAGCGACGATGAACACTGAAGCTTTCTTT. The full variable domain, with the rest looked up from reference TRBV19 and TRBJ1-1, is DGGITQSPKYLFRKEGQNVTLSCEQNLNHDAMYWYRQDPGQGLRLIYYSQIVNDFQKGDIAEGYSVSREKKESFPLTVTSAQKNPTAFYLCASSLEGAGATMNTEAFFGQGTRLTVV.

This clone has a single count. The genes are TRBV3-1 (or the pseudogene TRBV3-2) and TRBJ2-7; 7 bases are shared with TRBD1. After removal of 3 bases from V and 5 bases from J, the junction contained 13 bases not matched to a gene. CDR3 length equals 16 residues. Germline V gene data show CDR1 as LGHDT and CDR2 as YNNKEL (reference sequence). The CDR3 is CASSHPGAGGFDEQYF. The CDR3, as DNA: TGTGCCAGCAGCCACCCCGGGGCAGGGGGTTTCGACGAGCAGTACTTC.

The gene calls are TRBV5-1 and TRBJ2-5; a possible D gene is TRBD1 (5 bases). The CDR3 contains 14 residues. V lost 2 bases to trimming and J lost 5 bases, with 13 bases between them. Per germline, CDR1 SGHRS and CDR2 YFSETQ. CDR3 DNA sequence: TGCGCCAGCAGCTTAGTTATGGGGCCGGAGACCCAGTACTTC. Its protein is CASSLVMGPETQYF.

The chain is built from TRBV19 and TRBJ1-1; 7 bases fit TRBD1. The ends lost 7 bases at V and 2 bases at J; junction bases unmatched: 7. The CDR3 has 14 residues. The germline V gene encodes CDR1 LNHDA and CDR2 SQIVND (reference sequence). CDR3 coding DNA: TGTGCCAGTACCCAAGGGGGCCTTAACACTGAAGCTTTCTTT. Translating gives CASTQGGLNTEAFF. The variable domain in full, with the rest retrieved from reference TRBV19 and TRBJ1-1, is DGGITQSPKYLFRKEGQNVTLSCEQNLNHDAMYWYRQDPGQGLRLIYYSQIVNDFQKGDIAEGYSVSREKKESFPLTVTSAQKNPTAFYLCASTQGGLNTEAFFGQGTRLTVV.

The chain recombines TRBV19 with TRBJ2-7; D unclear. Germline CDR1 and CDR2: LNHDA and SQIVND (reference sequence). The CDR3 sequence is 14 residues long. V was trimmed by 5 bases and J by 5 bases, leaving 16 bases between them. The CDR3 is CASSLKRGFHEQYF. The DNA for the CDR3 is TGTGCCAGTAGTCTAAAGCGAGGTTTCCACGAGCAGTACTTC.

The chain couples TRBV3-1 (or the pseudogene TRBV3-2) to TRBJ2-1; 11 bases map to TRBD2. Losses at the gene ends were 7 bases for V and 11 bases for J; bases not matched to a gene: 10. Germline lookup yields CDR1 LGHDT and CDR2 YNNKEL (reference sequence). The CDR3 has 14 residues. CDR3 sequence: CASTLAGGPGQQFF. DNA for the CDR3: TGTGCCAGCACCTTAGCGGGGGGGCCAGGTCAGCAGTTCTTC.

The V gene is TRBV19, the J gene TRBJ2-7; D not resolved. The length of the CDR3 is 12 residues. Trimming removed 1 base from V and 5 bases from J, with 6 bases in between. CDR1 and CDR2 from the germline V gene are LNHDA and SQIVND (reference sequence). CDR3 residues: CASSIARDEQYF. CDR3 in DNA: TGTGCCAGTAGTATAGCCCGGGACGAGCAGTACTTC.

The chain is built from TRBV6-5 and TRBJ2-5; maybe TRBD1 (6 bases). Germline CDR1 is MNHEY and CDR2 is SVGAGI. Trimming shortened V by 4 bases and J by 0 bases, and 9 bases separated the two germline ends. CDR3 length: 14 residues. The CDR3 protein is CASSFRDNQETQYF. For the CDR3, the DNA is TGTGCCAGCAGTTTCCGGGACAACCAAGAGACCCAGTACTTC.

This clone was seen once. The chain recombines TRBV24-1 with TRBJ2-3; the D is unclear. CDR3 length: 14 amino acids. Germline CDR1 KGHDR, CDR2 SFDVKD. Trimming took 6 bases from V and 5 from J, leaving 14 bases between them. The CDR3 sequence: CATSSPLRGDTQYF. The CDR3 DNA follows: TGTGCCACCAGTTCCCCACTCCGAGGAGATACGCAGTATTTT.

The V and J genes are TRBV2 and TRBJ1-5; D possibly corresponds to TRBD1 (6 bases). The CDR3 runs to 12 residues. Germline CDR1 is SNHLY and CDR2 is FYNNEI. Trimming took off 11 bases at V and 4 bases at J, with 12 bases between the two ends. The DNA of the CDR3 is TGTGCCGGGGGAAGGGGGAATCAGCCCCAGCATTTT. It yields the protein CAGGRGNQPQHF.

With regard to this clone: Other DNA sequences in the sample encode the same CDR3. This sequence joins TRBV28 and TRBJ2-7; no firm D call. The CDR3 is 11 residues long. V was pared by 1 base and J by 4 bases, with 2 bases between. The germline CDR1 and CDR2 sequences are MDHEN and SYDVKM. The chain's CDR3 is CASSLLYEQYF. In DNA form, the CDR3 reads TGTGCCAGCAGTTTATTATACGAGCAGTACTTC.

The chain couples TRBV15 to TRBJ2-6, with unresolved D. This CDR3 has 15 residues. Trimming shortened V by 1 base and J by 4 bases, and 8 bases separated the two germline ends. Germline assignment: CDR1 LNHNV and CDR2 YYDKDF (reference sequence). The CDR3 region has the DNA TGTGCCACCAGCAGAGTTCTCCCCGGGGCCAACGTCCTGACTTTC. This gives the protein CATSRVLPGANVLTF. Variable domain in full (rest from reference TRBV15 and TRBJ2-6): DAMVIQNPRYQVTQFGKPVTLSCSQTLNHNVMYWYQQKSSQAPKLLFHYYDKDFNNEADTPDNFQSRRPNTSFCFLDIRSPGLGDTAMYLCATSRVLPGANVLTFGAGSRLTVL.

The chain carries TRBV4-1 and TRBJ2-3; 7 bases line up with TRBD2. The CDR3 covers 16 residues. The V and J ends lost 0 bases and 1 base, in that order; junction bases with no gene match: 4. Germline V gene lookup returns CDR1 MGHRA and CDR2 YSYEKL. The CDR3 loop is CASSQEFAGGTDTQYF. In nucleotides, the CDR3 is TGCGCCAGCAGCCAAGAATTTGCGGGAGGCACAGATACGCAGTATTTT.

This rearrangement joins TRBV5-1 to TRBJ2-2; 12 bases fit TRBD1. CDR1 and CDR2 (germline): SGHRS, YFSETQ. The CDR3 sequence is 16 residues long. Trimming at V came to 4 bases and at J to 6 bases, leaving 7 bases not matched to a gene. CDR3 sequence (DNA): TGCGCCAGCAGCAACCGGGACAGGGGGCGAGCCGGGGAGCTGTTTTTT. Protein product: CASSNRDRGRAGELFF.

V and J are TRBV3-1 (or the pseudogene TRBV3-2) and TRBJ1-1, with D possibly being TRBD1 (5 bases). Germline CDR1 is LGHDT and CDR2 is YNNKEL (reference sequence). Trimming left V 3 bases short and J 4 bases short, with 15 bases between. The CDR3 runs 15 residues. The CDR3 sequence is CASSHTGTGGTEAFF. The CDR3 nucleotides read TGTGCCAGCAGCCATACAGGAACCGGGGGCACTGAAGCTTTCTTT.

The chain carries TRBV18 and TRBJ2-7; TRBD2 matches 7 bases. Germline values: CDR1 KGHSH, CDR2 LQKENI. The CDR3 is 14 residues long. V shed 2 bases and J 5 bases; nucleotides not matched to a gene: 6. The CDR3 here is CASSPGGVRHEQYF. Here the CDR3 DNA reads TGTGCCAGCTCACCAGGGGGGGTCCGTCACGAGCAGTACTTC.